Sequencing of this T cell receptor beta chain was carried out in a study of cytomegalovirus exposure and HLA in healthy donors. Measured with immunoSEQ multiplex PCR; TCRdb has only the in-frame clones, and not every one. The sample holds about 150,000 clones, more than 80% seen once. The CDR3 is 13 amino acids. The V and J ends lost 6 bases and 7 bases respectively, with 12 bases between them. The germline CDR1 and CDR2 sequences are SNHLY and FYNNEI. This TCR was recovered from a woman aged 30 to 39 in good health and CMV-seropositive. The chain uses TRBV2 and TRBJ2-2, with TRBD1 as a possible D gene (6 bases). Sequenced material: PBMCs. CDR3 nucleotide sequence: TGTGCCAGCAGAGATCGGACAGTCGGGGAGCTGTTTTTT. Translating it yields CASRDRTVGELFF.